This T cell receptor beta chain was retrieved from a study of identical twins. Regarding this clonotype: The antigen is unknown.

Template switching created a universal primer site, and the cDNA included unique molecular identifiers. Via MiXCR, TCRdb re-called the 5' RACE reads, giving one row per CDR3 protein. The data hold hundreds of thousands of distinct CDR3 sequences, with over 9% observed a single time. Germline lookup yields CDR1 MNHNS and CDR2 SASEGT. The germline V and J ends were trimmed by 9 bases and 5 bases, with 20 bases remaining between them. This CDR3 contains 14 residues. Whole-study results and caveats: With abundant cord blood beta clonotypes, insertions were fewer; memory repertoires showed no such pattern. Modeled out-of-frame TCR alpha sharing in monozygotic twins fell below observed levels.

The same sample was also used in a study of yellow fever vaccine responses in identical twins. As that report states: Reported findings indicate that twins' vaccine T cell responses seemed partially convergent, partially personalized.

The chain recombines TRBV6-1 with TRBJ2-7, with D possibly matching TRBD1 (6 bases). The sequence came from a woman aged 18-29 years in good health. The sequencing sample was made of PBMCs. The CDR3 is CASKTDRIGNEQYV. The CDR3 nucleotides are TGTGCCAGTAAGACCGACAGGATTGGGAACGAGCAGTACGTC.